This T cell receptor beta chain was obtained from a study of T cell responses to AZD1222 COVID-19 vaccine. Points from the study as a whole: There were mostly white British donors and more females than males, and clonal diversity was possibly underestimated. Spike was spanned by vaccine-associated CD4 TCRs, which were dominant at 160-218 and 743-854.

Concerning this clone: Antigen specificity is unknown.

This table comes from immunoSEQ multiplex PCR, and its TCRdb copy is limited to in-frame clones, with some not included. Here the sample spans 120,000 to 150,000 clones, approximately 90% being singletons. Germline V gene lookup returns CDR1 SGHTA and CDR2 FQGNSA. J was trimmed by 3 bases and V by 5 bases; bases with no gene match: 17. The CDR3 covers 19 residues. This clonotype originated in an adult who received the AZD1222 COVID-19 vaccine. The input for sequencing was peripheral blood, taken 28 days after the second AZD1222 dose. This sequence joins TRBV7-2 and TRBJ2-1; 9 bases are a match to TRBD2. In DNA, the CDR3 is TGTGCCAGCAGCCCGAGGGCAGGGACCAGCGGGAGGATCTACAATGAGCAGTTCTTC. Amino acid sequence: CASSPRAGTSGRIYNEQFF.